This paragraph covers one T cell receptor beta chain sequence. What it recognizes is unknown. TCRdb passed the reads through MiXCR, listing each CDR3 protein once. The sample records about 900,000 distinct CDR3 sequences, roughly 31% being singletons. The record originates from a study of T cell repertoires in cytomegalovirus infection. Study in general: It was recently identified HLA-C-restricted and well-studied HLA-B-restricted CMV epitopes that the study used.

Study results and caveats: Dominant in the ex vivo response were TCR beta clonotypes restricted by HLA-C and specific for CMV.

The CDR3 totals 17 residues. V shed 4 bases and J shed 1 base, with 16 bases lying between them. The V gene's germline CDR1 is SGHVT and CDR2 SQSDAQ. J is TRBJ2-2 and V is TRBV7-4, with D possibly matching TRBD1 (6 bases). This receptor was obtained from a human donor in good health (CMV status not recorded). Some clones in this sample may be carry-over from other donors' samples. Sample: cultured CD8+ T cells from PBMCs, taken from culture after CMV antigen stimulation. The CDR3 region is CASSSIWDTKNTGELFF. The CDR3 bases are TGTGCCAGCAGCTCTATTTGGGACACGAAGAACACCGGGGAGCTGTTTTTT. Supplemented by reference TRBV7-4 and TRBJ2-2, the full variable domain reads GAGVSQSPRYKVAKRGRDVALRCDSISGHVTLYWYRQTLGQGSEVLTYSQSDAQRDKSGRPSGRFSAERPERSVSTLKIQRTEQGDSAVYLCASSSIWDTKNTGELFFGEGSRLTVL.